This T cell receptor beta chain was recorded in a study of sequential checkpoint blockade in melanoma. Across the whole study: Randomization was 1:1 between first-line nivolumab→ipilimumab and ipilimumab→nivolumab.

For this clone: Its specificity is not known.

Clones were read by immunoSEQ multiplex PCR, and TCRdb kept only the in-frame ones, dropping some. The sample records fewer than 9,500 clones, around a quarter being singletons. The CDR3 contains 14 residues. The V gene lost 2 bases and the J gene lost 5 bases, with 11 bases spanning the gap. CDR1 SGHVS and CDR2 FNYEAQ come from the germline V gene. Treatment meaning: randomized to nivolumab then ipilimumab (arm A) or the reverse (arm B). Study outcomes and limitations: Tumor T-cell fraction and clonality correlated with PD-L1 and CD8+ counts. Clinical benefit was about 30 times likelier when tumor T-cell fraction and clonality increased.

The source of this sequence is a human donor with melanoma. The sample consisted of tumor tissue (inferred from file names), taken from a patient given nivolumab and ipilimumab in sequence. The chain carries TRBV7-6 and TRBJ2-3, with a possible D match to TRBD1 (5 bases). The CDR3 region has the DNA TGTGCCAGCAGCTTACCCAGGGTGAGAGATACGCAGTATTTT. As protein: CASSLPRVRDTQYF.